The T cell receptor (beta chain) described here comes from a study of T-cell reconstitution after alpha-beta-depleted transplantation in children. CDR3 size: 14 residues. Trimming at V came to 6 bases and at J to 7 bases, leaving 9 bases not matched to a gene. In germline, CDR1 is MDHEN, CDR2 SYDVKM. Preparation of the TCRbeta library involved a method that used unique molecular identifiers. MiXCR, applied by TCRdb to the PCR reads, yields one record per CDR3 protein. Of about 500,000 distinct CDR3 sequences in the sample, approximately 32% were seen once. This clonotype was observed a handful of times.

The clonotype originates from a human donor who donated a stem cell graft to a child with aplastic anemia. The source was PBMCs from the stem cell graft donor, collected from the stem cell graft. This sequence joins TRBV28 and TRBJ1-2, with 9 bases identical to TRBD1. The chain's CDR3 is CASRSGQGNSGYTF. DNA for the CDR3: TGTGCCAGCAGGAGCGGACAGGGGAATAGTGGCTACACCTTC.